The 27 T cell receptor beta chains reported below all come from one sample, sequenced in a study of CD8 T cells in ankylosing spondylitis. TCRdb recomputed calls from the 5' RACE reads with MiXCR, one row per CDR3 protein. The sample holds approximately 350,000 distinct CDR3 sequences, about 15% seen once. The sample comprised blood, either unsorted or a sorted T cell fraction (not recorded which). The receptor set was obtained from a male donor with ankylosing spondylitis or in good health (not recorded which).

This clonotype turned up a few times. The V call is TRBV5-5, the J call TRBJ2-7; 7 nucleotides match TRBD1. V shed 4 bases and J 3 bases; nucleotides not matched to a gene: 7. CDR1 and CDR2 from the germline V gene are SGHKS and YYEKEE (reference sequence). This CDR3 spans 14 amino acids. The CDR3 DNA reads TGTGCCAGCAGCATTAGCCGGGACAGCTACGAGCAGTACTTC. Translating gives CASSISRDSYEQYF.

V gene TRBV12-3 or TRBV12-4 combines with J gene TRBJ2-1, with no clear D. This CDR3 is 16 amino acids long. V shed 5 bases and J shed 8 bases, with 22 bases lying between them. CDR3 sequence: CASSLWTGRAIDEQFF. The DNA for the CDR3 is TGTGCCAGCAGTCTTTGGACGGGCAGAGCCATCGATGAGCAGTTCTTC.

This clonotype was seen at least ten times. CDR3 in DNA: TGCGCCAGCAGCTTATCGACTAGCGGATCCAATGAGCAGTTCTTC. This encodes CASSLSTSGSNEQFF. This chain connects TRBV5-1 to TRBJ2-1; TRBD2 agrees at 9 bases. This CDR3 has 15 amino acids. The germline V gene has CDR1 SGHRS and CDR2 YFSETQ. With V trimmed by 2 bases and J by 6 bases, 6 bases remained unmatched.

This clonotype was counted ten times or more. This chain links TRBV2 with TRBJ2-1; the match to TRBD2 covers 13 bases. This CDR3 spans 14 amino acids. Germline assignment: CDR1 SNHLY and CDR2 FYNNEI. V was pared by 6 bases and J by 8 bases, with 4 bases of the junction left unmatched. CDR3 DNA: TGTGCCAGCAGCTCGACTAGCGGGGGGCATGAGCAGTTCTTC. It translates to CASSSTSGGHEQFF.

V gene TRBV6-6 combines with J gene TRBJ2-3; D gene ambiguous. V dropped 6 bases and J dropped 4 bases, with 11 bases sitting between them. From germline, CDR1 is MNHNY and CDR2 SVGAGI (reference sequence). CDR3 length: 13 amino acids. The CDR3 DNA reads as TGTGCCAGCAGAGCTACGAGCCCAGATACGCAGTATTTT. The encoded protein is CASRATSPDTQYF.

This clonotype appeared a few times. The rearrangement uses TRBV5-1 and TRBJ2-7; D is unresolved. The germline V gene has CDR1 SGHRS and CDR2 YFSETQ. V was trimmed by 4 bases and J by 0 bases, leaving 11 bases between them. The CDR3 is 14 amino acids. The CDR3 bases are TGCGCCAGCAGCAAGATGGGGTACTCCTACGAGCAGTACTTC. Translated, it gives CASSKMGYSYEQYF. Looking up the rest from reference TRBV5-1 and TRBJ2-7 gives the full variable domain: KAGVTQTPRYLIKTRGQQVTLSCSPISGHRSVSWYQQTPGQGLQFLFEYFSETQRNKGNFPGRFSGRQFSNSRSEMNVSTLELGDSALYLCASSKMGYSYEQYFGPGTRLTVT.

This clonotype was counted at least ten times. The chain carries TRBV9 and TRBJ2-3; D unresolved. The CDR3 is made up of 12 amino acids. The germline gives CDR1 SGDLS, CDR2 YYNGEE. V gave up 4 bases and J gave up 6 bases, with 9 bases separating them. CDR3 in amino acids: CASSPHTDTQYF. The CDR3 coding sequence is TGTGCCAGCAGCCCACATACGGATACGCAGTATTTT.

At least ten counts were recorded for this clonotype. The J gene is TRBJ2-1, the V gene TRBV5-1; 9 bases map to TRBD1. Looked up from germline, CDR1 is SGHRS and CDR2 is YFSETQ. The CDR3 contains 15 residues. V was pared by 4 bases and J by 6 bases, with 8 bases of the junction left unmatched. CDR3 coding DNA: TGCGCCAGCAGCCTAACCGGGACAGGGTTCAATGAGCAGTTCTTC. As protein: CASSLTGTGFNEQFF.

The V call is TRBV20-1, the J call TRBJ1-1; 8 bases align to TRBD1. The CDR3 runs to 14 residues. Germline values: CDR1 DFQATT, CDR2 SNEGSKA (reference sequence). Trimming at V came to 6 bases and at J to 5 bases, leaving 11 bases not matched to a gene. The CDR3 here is CSATTGAGGTEAFF. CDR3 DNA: TGCAGTGCCACGACAGGGGCAGGGGGTACTGAAGCTTTCTTT.

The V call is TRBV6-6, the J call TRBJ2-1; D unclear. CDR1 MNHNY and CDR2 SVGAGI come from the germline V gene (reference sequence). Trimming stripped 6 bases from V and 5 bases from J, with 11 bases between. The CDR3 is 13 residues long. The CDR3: CASRSRLHNEQFF. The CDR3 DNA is TGTGCCAGCAGGAGTCGACTGCACAATGAGCAGTTCTTC.

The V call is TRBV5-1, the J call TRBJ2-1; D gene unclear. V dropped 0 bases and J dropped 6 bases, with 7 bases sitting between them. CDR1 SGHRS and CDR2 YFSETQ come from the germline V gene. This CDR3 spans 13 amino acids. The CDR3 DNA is TGCGCCAGCAGCTTGGAACTACCCAATGAGCAGTTCTTC. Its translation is CASSLELPNEQFF.

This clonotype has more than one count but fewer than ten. The CDR3 region is CASSTRQGSMYEQYF. DNA for the CDR3: TGTGCCAGCAGCACCCGACAGGGGAGCATGTACGAGCAGTACTTC. The chain links TRBV5-8 to TRBJ2-7, with 8 bases lining up with TRBD1. Trimming took 4 bases from V and 4 from J; bases not matched to a gene: 10. CDR1 is SGHTS and CDR2 is YDEGEE in the germline V gene. The CDR3 is made up of 15 amino acids.

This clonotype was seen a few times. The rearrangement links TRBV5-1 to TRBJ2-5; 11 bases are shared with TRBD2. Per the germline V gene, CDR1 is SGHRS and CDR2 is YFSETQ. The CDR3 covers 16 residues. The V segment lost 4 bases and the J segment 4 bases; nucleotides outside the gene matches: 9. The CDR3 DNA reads TGCGCCAGCAGCCTACTAGCGGGAGTGAGTGGAGAGACCCAGTACTTC. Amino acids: CASSLLAGVSGETQYF.

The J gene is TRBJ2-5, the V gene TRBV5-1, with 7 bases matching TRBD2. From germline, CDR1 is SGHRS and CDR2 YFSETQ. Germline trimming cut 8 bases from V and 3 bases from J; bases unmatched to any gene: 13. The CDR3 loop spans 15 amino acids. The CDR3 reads CASTRTAGVEETQYF. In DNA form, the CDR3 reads TGCGCCAGTACCCGAACTGCGGGGGTAGAAGAGACCCAGTACTTC.

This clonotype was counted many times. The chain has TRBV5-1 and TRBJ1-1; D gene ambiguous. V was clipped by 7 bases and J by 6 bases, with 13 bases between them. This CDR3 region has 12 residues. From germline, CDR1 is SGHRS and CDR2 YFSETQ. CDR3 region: CASRGQRAEAFF. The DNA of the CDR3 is TGCGCCAGCCGAGGTCAAAGGGCTGAAGCTTTCTTT.

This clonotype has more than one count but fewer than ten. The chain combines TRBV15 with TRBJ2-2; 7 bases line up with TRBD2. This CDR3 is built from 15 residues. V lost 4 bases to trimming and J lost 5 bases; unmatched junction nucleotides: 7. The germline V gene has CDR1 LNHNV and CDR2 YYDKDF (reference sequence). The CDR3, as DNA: TGTGCCACCAGCATACCCTCCGGGAGGACCGGGGAGCTGTTTTTT. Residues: CATSIPSGRTGELFF.

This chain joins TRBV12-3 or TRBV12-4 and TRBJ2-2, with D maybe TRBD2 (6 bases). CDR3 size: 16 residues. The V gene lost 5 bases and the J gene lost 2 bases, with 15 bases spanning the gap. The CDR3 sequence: CASSPSGGTNTGELFF. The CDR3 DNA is TGTGCCAGCAGTCCGTCAGGAGGGACCAACACCGGGGAGCTGTTTTTT.

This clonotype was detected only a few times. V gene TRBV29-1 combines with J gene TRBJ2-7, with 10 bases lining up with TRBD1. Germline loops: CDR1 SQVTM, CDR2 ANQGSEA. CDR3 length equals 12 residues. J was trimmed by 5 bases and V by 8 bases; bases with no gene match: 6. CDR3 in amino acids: CSFTTGGHEQYF. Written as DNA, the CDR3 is TGCAGCTTCACGACAGGGGGCCACGAGCAGTACTTC.

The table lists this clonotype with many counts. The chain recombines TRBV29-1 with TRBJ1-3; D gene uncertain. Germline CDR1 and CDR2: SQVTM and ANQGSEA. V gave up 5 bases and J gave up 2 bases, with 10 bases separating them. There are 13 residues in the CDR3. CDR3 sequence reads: CSVWGSPGNTIYF. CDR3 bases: TGCAGCGTTTGGGGAAGTCCTGGAAACACCATATATTTT.

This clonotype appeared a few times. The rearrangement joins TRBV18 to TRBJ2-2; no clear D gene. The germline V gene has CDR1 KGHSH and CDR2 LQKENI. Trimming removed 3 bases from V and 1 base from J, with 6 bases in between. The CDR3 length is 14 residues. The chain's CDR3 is CASSPGVNTGELFF. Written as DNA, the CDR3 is TGTGCCAGCTCACCTGGGGTGAACACCGGGGAGCTGTTTTTT.

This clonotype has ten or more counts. CDR3 sequence reads: CASSLGGNSYNEQFF. The CDR3 nucleotides read TGCGCCAGCAGCTTAGGAGGGAACTCCTACAATGAGCAGTTCTTC. The chain carries TRBV5-1 and TRBJ2-1, with D possibly being TRBD2 (6 bases). CDR3 length: 15 residues. Germline V gene lookup returns CDR1 SGHRS and CDR2 YFSETQ. V lost 2 bases and J lost 0, with 9 bases in between.

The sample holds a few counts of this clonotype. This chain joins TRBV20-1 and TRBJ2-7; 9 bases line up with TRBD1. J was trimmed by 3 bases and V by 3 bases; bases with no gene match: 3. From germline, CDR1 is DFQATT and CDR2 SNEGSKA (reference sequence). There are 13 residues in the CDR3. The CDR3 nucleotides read TGCAGTGCTAGCACAGGGGGCGTCTACGAGCAGTACTTC. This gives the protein CSASTGGVYEQYF.

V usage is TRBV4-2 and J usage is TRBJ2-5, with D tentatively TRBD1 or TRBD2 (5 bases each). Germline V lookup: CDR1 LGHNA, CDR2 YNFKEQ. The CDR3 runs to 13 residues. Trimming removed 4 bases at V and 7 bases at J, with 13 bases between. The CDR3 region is CASSRGISGTQYF. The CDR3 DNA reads TGTGCCAGCAGCCGGGGCATCAGCGGGACCCAGTACTTC.

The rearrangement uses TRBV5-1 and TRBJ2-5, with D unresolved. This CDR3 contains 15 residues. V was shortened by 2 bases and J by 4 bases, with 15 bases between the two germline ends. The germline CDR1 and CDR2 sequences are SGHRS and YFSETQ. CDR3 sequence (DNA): TGCGCCAGCAGCTTTTTGTCTAGGTCTCCAGAGACCCAGTACTTC. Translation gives CASSFLSRSPETQYF.

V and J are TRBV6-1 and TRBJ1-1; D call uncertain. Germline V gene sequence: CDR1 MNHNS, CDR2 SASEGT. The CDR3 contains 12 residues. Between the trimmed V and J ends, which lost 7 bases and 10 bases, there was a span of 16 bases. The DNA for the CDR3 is TGTGCCAGCAATGATAAGCCGAGGCTAGCTTTCTTT. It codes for CASNDKPRLAFF.

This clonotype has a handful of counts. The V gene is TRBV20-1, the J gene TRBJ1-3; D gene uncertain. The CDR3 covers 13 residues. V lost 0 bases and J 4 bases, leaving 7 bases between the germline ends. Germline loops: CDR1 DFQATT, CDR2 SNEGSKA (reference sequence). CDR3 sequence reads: CSAREAGGNTIYF. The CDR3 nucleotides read TGCAGTGCTAGAGAGGCCGGGGGAAACACCATATATTTT.

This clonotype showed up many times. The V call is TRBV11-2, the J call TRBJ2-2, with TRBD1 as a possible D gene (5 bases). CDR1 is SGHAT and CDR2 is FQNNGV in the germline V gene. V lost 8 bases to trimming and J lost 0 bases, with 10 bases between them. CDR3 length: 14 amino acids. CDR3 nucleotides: TGTGCCAGCGGGGCCAACGCGAACACCGGGGAGCTGTTTTTT. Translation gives CASGANANTGELFF.